These T cell receptor beta chains were read from a single sample in a study of blood T cell repertoires in COVID-19. Only in-frame clones appear in the TCRdb table, and some are missing; sequencing was by immunoSEQ multiplex PCR. The sample gives about 180,000 clones, roughly 80% of which show up once; roughly 6.3% is in the top ten. Sequencing used peripheral blood. These receptors were obtained from a human donor in a cohort sampled during active COVID-19. CDR3s include the opening cysteine and the closing phenylalanine or tryptophan. The order of the fields is J gene, V gene, D gene, clone size, CDR3 length, CDR3 DNA, CDR3 protein. The D gene is left open where the match is weak. The size of a clone is reported for some rows only, either as once, few or many, or as a class for expanded clones.

TRBJ2-5	TRBV5-8	TRBD1	.	15	TGTGCCAGCAGCTATGGGACAGGGGGGGAAGAGACCCAGTACTTC	CASSYGTGGEETQYF
TRBJ1-2	TRBV4-1	TRBD1	.	15	TGCGCCAGCAGATTAGACAGGGCCCCTAACTATGGCTACACCTTC	CASRLDRAPNYGYTF
TRBJ1-4	TRBV25-1	.	.	15	TGTGCCAGCAGTGGGGGGGACGCAACTAATGAAAAACTGTTTTTT	CASSGGDATNEKLFF
TRBJ1-2	TRBV19	TRBD1	.	13	TGTGCCAGTAGTATGGGGGACAGGAGGGGCTACACCTTC	CASSMGDRRGYTF
TRBJ2-3	TRBV19	TRBD2	.	16	TGTGCCAGTAGTCCAGGGACTAGCGGGGGGTCGGATACGCAGTATTTT	CASSPGTSGGSDTQYF
TRBJ1-3	TRBV29-1	.	.	14	TGCAGCGCCTCACCCTCGGGTTCTGGAAACACCATATATTTT	CSASPSGSGNTIYF
TRBJ1-2	TRBV5-1	.	.	13	TGCGCCAGCAGCTTGAACACGAACTATGGCTACACCTTC	CASSLNTNYGYTF
TRBJ2-7	TRBV3-1/TRBV3-2	.	.	14	TGTGCCAGCAGCCCCCCAGCAGGGACCTACGAGCAGTACTTC	CASSPPAGTYEQYF
TRBJ2-5	TRBV9	TRBD2	.	18	TGTGCCAGCAGCGTAGGACTAGCGGGGGGACCGTACCAAGAGACCCAGTACTTC	CASSVGLAGGPYQETQYF
TRBJ2-7	TRBV6-5	TRBD2	.	15	TGTGCCAGCAGTTACTTGTCTAGCGGCGCCTACGAGCAGTACTTC	CASSYLSSGAYEQYF
TRBJ2-3	TRBV24-1	TRBD2	.	15	TGTGCCACCAGTGATGGCGGACTAGGATCAGATACGCAGTATTTT	CATSDGGLGSDTQYF
TRBJ2-5	TRBV7-2	TRBD2	.	13	TGTGCCAGCATCCGGACTAGCTCGGAGACCCAGTACTTC	CASIRTSSETQYF
TRBJ1-2	TRBV18	TRBD1	.	16	TGTGCCAGCTCACAGAGGACAGGGGGCAATAACTATGGCTACACCTTC	CASSQRTGGNNYGYTF
TRBJ1-6	TRBV19	.	.	15	TGTGCCAGTAGTGCGTTGGTGATTCTCAATTCACCCCTCCACTTT	CASSALVILNSPLHF
TRBJ2-7	TRBV10-3	.	.	12	TGTGCCCAGGGGCAGAATCCCTACGAGCAGTACTTC	CAQGQNPYEQYF
TRBJ1-4	TRBV19	TRBD1	.	16	TGTGCCAGTAGCTCCGCCCAGGGGGTCACTAATGAAAAACTGTTTTTT	CASSSAQGVTNEKLFF
TRBJ2-5	TRBV29-1	.	.	11	TGCAGCGTTGAACACGGAGAGACCCAGTACTTC	CSVEHGETQYF
TRBJ2-2	TRBV6-5	.	.	11	TGTGCCTCGTCGGGGTCCGGGGAGCTGTTTTTT	CASSGSGELFF
TRBJ2-7	TRBV7-9	.	once	17	TGTGCCAGCAGCGCCGCCGCAGGGGCAGGGGTCCTCTACGAGCAGTACTTC	CASSAAAGAGVLYEQYF
TRBJ2-5	TRBV7-9	.	.	12	TGTGCCAGCAGCCACCCTGGCGAGACCCAGTACTTC	CASSHPGETQYF
TRBJ1-2	TRBV29-1	.	.	12	TGCAGCGTTGAAGACGGGGTGGGTGGCTACACCTTC	CSVEDGVGGYTF
TRBJ1-5	TRBV6-5	TRBD1	.	15	TGTGCCAGCAGAAAGGACAGGTATAGCAATCAGCCCCAGCATTTT	CASRKDRYSNQPQHF
TRBJ1-5	TRBV4-2	.	.	15	TGTGCCAGCAGCCAAGAATCTGGGAGTGTTCAGCCCCAGCATTTT	CASSQESGSVQPQHF
TRBJ1-3	TRBV5-4	.	.	15	TGTGCCAGCAGCTTGACAGGGTGGACTGGAAACACCATATATTTT	CASSLTGWTGNTIYF
TRBJ1-4	TRBV23-1	.	.	15	TGCGCCAGCAGGATACAGGGTGTGTCTAATGAAAAACTGTTTTTT	CASRIQGVSNEKLFF
TRBJ2-7	TRBV4-1	TRBD2	.	16	TGCGCCAGCAGCCAAGAAATAGCGGGGGCCCTGTACGAGCAGTACTTC	CASSQEIAGALYEQYF
TRBJ2-7	TRBV9	TRBD2	.	15	TGTGCCAGCAGCGTGACTAGCGGGGTCTCCTACGAGCAGTACTTC	CASSVTSGVSYEQYF
TRBJ2-7	TRBV2	.	.	10	TGTGCCAGCTCAGCGTACGAGCAGTACTTC	CASSAYEQYF
TRBJ1-1	TRBV13	.	.	16	TGTGCCAGCAGCGAAACAGGGCCATCTTTGAACACTGAAGCTTTCTTT	CASSETGPSLNTEAFF
TRBJ1-2	TRBV4-1	TRBD1	.	16	TGCGCCAGCAGCCAAGTCTTCAGGGGGCAGGAGTATGGCTACACCTTC	CASSQVFRGQEYGYTF
TRBJ1-1	TRBV28	.	once	13	TGTGCCAGCAGTCAGCACAGGTCAGATGAAGCTTTCTTT	CASSQHRSDEAFF
TRBJ1-3	TRBV28	.	.	16	TGTGCCAGCAGTCCCCTGACAAGGGAGTCCGGAAACACCATATATTTT	CASSPLTRESGNTIYF
TRBJ2-7	TRBV27	.	.	13	TGTGCCAGCAGCCTTGGGGCTGTTAGGGAGCAGTACTTC	CASSLGAVREQYF
TRBJ1-1	TRBV19	.	few	12	TGTGCCAGTAGTATCGGAGTCACTGAAGCTTTCTTT	CASSIGVTEAFF
TRBJ1-3	TRBV7-9	TRBD1	.	16	TGTGCCAGCAGCTTCGGACAGGTCTTATCTGGAAACACCATATATTTT	CASSFGQVLSGNTIYF
TRBJ2-1	TRBV7-3	.	.	16	TGTGCCAGCAGCTTAAACCCCGGGGAACTAGGGAATGAGCAGTTCTTC	CASSLNPGELGNEQFF
TRBJ1-2	TRBV18	TRBD1	.	14	TGTGCCAGCTCACTTGCCACAGGGGTCTATGGCTACACCTTC	CASSLATGVYGYTF
TRBJ2-6	TRBV5-4	.	.	14	TGTGCCAGCACCAAACATGATGGGGCCAACGTCCTGACTTTC	CASTKHDGANVLTF
TRBJ1-1	TRBV7-6	TRBD1	.	16	TGTGCCAGCAGCAAAACAGGGGGCTTCATGAACACTGAAGCTTTCTTT	CASSKTGGFMNTEAFF
TRBJ2-3	TRBV2	.	.	15	TGTGCCAGCAGCAGGGTCGGATCGGTTACAGATACGCAGTATTTT	CASSRVGSVTDTQYF